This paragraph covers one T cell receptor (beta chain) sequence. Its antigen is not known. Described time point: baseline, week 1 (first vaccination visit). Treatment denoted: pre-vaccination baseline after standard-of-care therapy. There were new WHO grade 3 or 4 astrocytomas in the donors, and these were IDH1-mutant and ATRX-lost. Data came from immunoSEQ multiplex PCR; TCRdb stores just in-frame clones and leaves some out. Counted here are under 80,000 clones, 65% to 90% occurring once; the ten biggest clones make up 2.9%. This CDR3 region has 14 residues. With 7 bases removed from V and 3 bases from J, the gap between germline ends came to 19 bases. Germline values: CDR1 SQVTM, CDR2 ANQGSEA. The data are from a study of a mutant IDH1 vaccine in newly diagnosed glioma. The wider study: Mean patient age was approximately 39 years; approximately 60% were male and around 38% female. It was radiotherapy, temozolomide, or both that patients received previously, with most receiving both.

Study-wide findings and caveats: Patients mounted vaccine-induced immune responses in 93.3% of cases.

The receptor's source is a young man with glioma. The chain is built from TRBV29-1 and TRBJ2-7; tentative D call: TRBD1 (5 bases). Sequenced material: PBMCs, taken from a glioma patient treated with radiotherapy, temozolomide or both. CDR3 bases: TGCAGCGCTGGTACCGGCGACAGTTTCTACGAGCAGTACTTC. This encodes CSAGTGDSFYEQYF.